Each of the 15 T cell receptor beta chains below was sequenced from the same sample in a study of OX40 agonist ivuxolimab in advanced cancers. Only in-frame clones appear in the TCRdb table, and some are missing; sequencing was by immunoSEQ multiplex PCR. The table shows about 78,000 clones, with 92% occurring only once. The material was CD4+ or CD8+ T cells sorted from blood, obtained in a trial of the OX40 agonist ivuxolimab. The receptors shown here come from an adult with an advanced solid tumor such as melanoma, head and neck, liver or kidney cancer.

The rearrangement joins TRBV9 to TRBJ1-2; D possibly corresponds to TRBD1 (6 bases). V was pared by 3 bases and J by 13 bases, with 22 bases between. Germline CDR1 SGDLS, CDR2 YYNGEE. The CDR3 is 14 amino acids. This chain's CDR3 is CASSGRGAEGVPTF. The CDR3 DNA reads TGTGCCAGCAGCGGCCGGGGCGCCGAGGGGGTCCCCACCTTC.

This rearrangement joins TRBV2 to TRBJ2-1; no clear D. Germline CDR1 SNHLY, CDR2 FYNNEI. Trimming removed 5 bases from V and 5 bases from J, with 7 bases in between. CDR3 length: 12 amino acids. The CDR3 coding sequence is TGTGCCAGCAGTAACCGGGACAATGAGCAGTTCTTC. It encodes CASSNRDNEQFF.

This chain connects TRBV19 to TRBJ2-4; 8 nucleotides agree with TRBD1. The CDR3 has 15 residues. After removal of 7 bases from V and 7 bases from J, the junction contained 12 bases not matched to a gene. Germline CDR1 and CDR2: LNHDA and SQIVND (reference sequence). CDR3 coding DNA: TGTGCCAGTACCCTGAATCCGACAGGGGATAACATTCAGTACTTC. Translation gives CASTLNPTGDNIQYF.

J is TRBJ2-3 and V is TRBV28, with TRBD2 matching over 9 bases. J lost 3 bases, V lost 2 bases, and 6 bases had no gene match. The germline gives CDR1 MDHEN, CDR2 SYDVKM. CDR3 length: 16 residues. CDR3 coding DNA: TGTGCCAGCAGTTTACCGCTAGCGGGATATACAGATACGCAGTATTTT. It encodes CASSLPLAGYTDTQYF.

CDR3 DNA sequence: TGTGCCAGCAGCGTAGCGGGCAACAATGAGCAGTTCTTC. This sequence encodes CASSVAGNNEQFF. The rearrangement uses TRBV9 and TRBJ2-1; D not resolved. The CDR3 is made up of 13 amino acids. Looked up from germline, CDR1 is SGDLS and CDR2 is YYNGEE. The V end was cut by 0 bases, the J end by 5 bases, with 6 bases between.

V usage is TRBV5-6 and J usage is TRBJ1-1; D may be TRBD1 (5 bases). The CDR3 is 11 residues long. Germline V gene sequence: CDR1 SGHDT, CDR2 YYEEEE. Trimming took 5 bases from V and 10 from J, leaving 12 bases between them. CDR3 sequence (DNA): TGTGCCAGCAGATCTCAGGGAAGAGCTTTCTTT. Amino acid sequence: CASRSQGRAFF.

The chain couples TRBV13 to TRBJ1-2; tentatively, D is TRBD1 (6 bases). With 5 bases removed from V and 4 bases from J, the gap between germline ends came to 26 bases. The germline V gene has CDR1 PRHDT and CDR2 FYEKMQ (reference sequence). The CDR3 totals 18 residues. Here the CDR3 DNA reads TGTGCCAGCAGCACACCCGGACAGCCACCCCAAGAGCGCTATGGCTACACCTTC. The encoded protein is CASSTPGQPPQERYGYTF. The whole variable domain, remainder taken from reference TRBV13 and TRBJ1-2, is AAGVIQSPRHLIKEKRETATLKCYPIPRHDTVYWYQQGPGQDPQFLISFYEKMQSDKGSIPDRFSAQQFSDYHSELNMSSLELGDSALYFCASSTPGQPPQERYGYTFGSGTRLTVV.

The J gene is TRBJ2-5, the V gene TRBV10-1, with D possibly TRBD2 on 5 matching bases. CDR3 length: 12 amino acids. In germline, CDR1 is WNHNN, CDR2 SYGVQD (reference sequence). Trimming stripped 6 bases from V and 1 base from J, with 6 bases between. CDR3 coding DNA: TGCGCCAGCAGCCGGGGCCAAGAGACCCAGTACTTC. It is translated as CASSRGQETQYF.

The chain is built from TRBV5-1 and TRBJ2-7; TRBD1 aligns across 10 bases. Germline CDR1 SGHRS, CDR2 YFSETQ. With 0 bases clipped from V and 5 bases from J, the junction kept 8 bases outside the gene matches. CDR3 length equals 16 residues. The CDR3 here is CASSLGFGTGAHEQYF. CDR3 DNA: TGCGCCAGCAGCTTGGGATTCGGGACAGGGGCTCACGAGCAGTACTTC.

This chain joins TRBV6-6 and TRBJ1-1; D unclear. V lost 0 bases and J 8 bases, leaving 4 bases between the germline ends. From germline, CDR1 is MNHNY and CDR2 SVGAGI (reference sequence). This CDR3 has 11 amino acids. The CDR3: CASSYSEEAFF. The CDR3 DNA is TGTGCCAGCAGTTACTCGGAAGAAGCTTTCTTT.

This clone was recorded once. V usage is TRBV14 and J usage is TRBJ2-1, with D unclear. CDR1 is SGHDN, CDR2 FVKESK, per germline. Trimming took 1 base from V and 10 from J, leaving 14 bases between them. CDR3 length equals 14 residues. The CDR3 DNA sequence: TGTGCCAGCAGCCAAGCAGCTCTCGTGGGCGAGCAGTTCTTC. Translating gives CASSQAALVGEQFF.

The V gene is TRBV27, the J gene TRBJ1-2; D is uncertain. The V gene's germline CDR1 is MNHEY and CDR2 SMNVEV (reference sequence). Trimming took 4 bases from V and 5 from J, leaving 8 bases between them. The CDR3 has 12 residues. CDR3 DNA: TGTGCCAGCAGTTCCCTAGGGTATGGCTACACCTTC. This gives the protein CASSSLGYGYTF.

This chain links TRBV18 with TRBJ1-1; no clear D gene. The length of the CDR3 is 12 residues. Trimming removed 4 bases at V and 1 base at J, with 4 bases between. Per germline, CDR1 KGHSH and CDR2 LQKENI. CDR3 loop: CASSLGNTEAFF. CDR3 nucleotides: TGTGCCAGCTCACTAGGGAACACTGAAGCTTTCTTT.

The chain carries TRBV5-5 and TRBJ1-5; 8 bases align to TRBD1. Germline V lookup: CDR1 SGHKS, CDR2 YYEKEE (reference sequence). After removal of 0 bases from V and 6 bases from J, the junction contained 8 bases not matched to a gene. The CDR3 is 16 amino acids. CDR3 region: CASSLGLGQGSQPQHF. CDR3 coding DNA: TGTGCCAGCAGCTTGGGCCTCGGACAGGGTAGTCAGCCCCAGCATTTT.

The DNA for the CDR3 is TGTGCCAGCAGCGCTAGAAGGAGCACCGGGGAGCTGTTTTTT. Its translation is CASSARRSTGELFF. This rearrangement joins TRBV11-3 to TRBJ2-2; D is unclear. The V gene's germline CDR1 is SGHNT and CDR2 YENEEA. The CDR3 has 14 residues. V lost 5 bases to trimming and J lost 4 bases, with 11 bases between them.